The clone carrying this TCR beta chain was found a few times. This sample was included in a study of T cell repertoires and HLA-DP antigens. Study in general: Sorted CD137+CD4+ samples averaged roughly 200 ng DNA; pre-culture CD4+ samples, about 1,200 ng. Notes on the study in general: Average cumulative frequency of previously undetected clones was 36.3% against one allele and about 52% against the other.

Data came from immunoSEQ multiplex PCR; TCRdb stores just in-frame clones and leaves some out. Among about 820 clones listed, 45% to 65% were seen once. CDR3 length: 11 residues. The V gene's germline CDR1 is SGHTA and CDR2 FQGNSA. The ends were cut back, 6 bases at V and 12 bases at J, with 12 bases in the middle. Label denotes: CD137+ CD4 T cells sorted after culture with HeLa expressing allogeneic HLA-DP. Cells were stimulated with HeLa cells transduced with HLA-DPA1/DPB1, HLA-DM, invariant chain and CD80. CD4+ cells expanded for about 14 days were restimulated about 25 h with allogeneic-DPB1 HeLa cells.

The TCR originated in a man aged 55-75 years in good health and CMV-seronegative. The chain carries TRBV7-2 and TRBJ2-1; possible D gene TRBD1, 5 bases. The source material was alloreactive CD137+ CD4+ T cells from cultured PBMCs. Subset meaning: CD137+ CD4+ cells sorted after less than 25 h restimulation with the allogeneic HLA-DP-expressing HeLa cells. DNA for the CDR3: TGTGCCAGCAGACTTAGGGGTGGGCAGTTCTTC. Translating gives CASRLRGGQFF.